Below, one TCR beta chain is given with its context. Under the authors' procedure: Nucleated cell counts were estimated from reference gene primer amplification. Profiled with immunoSEQ multiplex PCR; TCRdb holds only in-frame clones, not every one. Clone size and V and J calls were adopted from that table, with D and trimming inferred from the DNA. The sample yields some 87,000 clones, around 90% seen once. The data belong to a study of blood T cell repertoires in COVID-19. Overall study: Specimens from acute and convalescent COVID-19 originated in the United States, Italy and Spain. In each case, the material was cDNA or gDNA derived from T cells, B-cell-depleted T cells, or PBMCs.

V was pared by 0 bases and J by 3 bases, with 3 bases between. The CDR3 has 12 amino acids. From germline, CDR1 is KGHSH and CDR2 LQKENI. J is TRBJ2-7 and V is TRBV18, with unresolved D. The sequencing input was peripheral blood. The TCR originated in a human donor with COVID-19, enrolled during active disease. The donor label of this sample is uncertain. CDR3 DNA sequence: TGTGCCAGCTCACCACCCAGCTACGAGCAGTACTTC. This sequence encodes CASSPPSYEQYF.